These T cell receptor beta chains were read from a single sample in a study of T cells after yellow fever vaccination. TCRdb ran MiXCR on the 5' RACE reads and lists one entry per CDR3 protein. Seen here are hundreds of thousands of distinct CDR3 sequences, 12% observed once, and the top ten hold 15%. This specimen consisted of PBMCs, obtained on the day of the yellow fever booster vaccination. The receptors come from a man aged 25-45 years who received the YFV17D yellow fever vaccine. Both conserved end residues are part of each CDR3. The D gene is left open where the match is weak. Only some rows state a clone size, as once, few, many or a class for expanded clones.

D,J,size,V,CDR3,DNA
-,TRBJ2-7,-,TRBV20-1,CSAEIPLRGFPYEQYF,TGCAGTGCCGAGATCCCTCTTCGGGGTTTTCCCTACGAGCAGTACTTC
-,TRBJ2-3,few,TRBV29-1,CSVAAGLPDTQYF,TGCAGCGTTGCGGCAGGGCTTCCAGATACGCAGTATTTT
-,TRBJ2-5,-,TRBV20-1,CSAPPGLLKGETQYF,TGCAGTGCTCCGCCGGGCCTTTTAAAGGGGGAGACCCAGTACTTC
-,TRBJ2-1,few,TRBV24-1,CATSDPTQRQEQFF,TGTGCCACCAGTGACCCAACCCAAAGACAGGAGCAGTTCTTC
-,TRBJ2-2,-,TRBV6-2/TRBV6-3,CASSYQVPSAGELFF,TGTGCCAGCAGTTATCAAGTCCCTTCGGCCGGGGAGCTGTTTTTT
-,TRBJ2-1,many,TRBV5-1,CASEADTYNEQFF,TGCGCCAGCGAAGCGGACACCTACAATGAGCAGTTCTTC
-,TRBJ2-7,-,TRBV5-1,CASSLDKANSYEQYF,TGCGCCAGCAGTTTAGACAAGGCTAACTCCTACGAGCAGTACTTC
TRBD2,TRBJ2-7,few,TRBV7-2,CASSPGFSGIVEQYF,TGTGCCAGCAGCCCTGGCTTTAGCGGGATCGTCGAGCAGTACTTC
-,TRBJ2-7,few,TRBV7-3,CASSLIPGAPYEQYF,TGTGCCAGCAGCTTAATCCCGGGAGCCCCCTACGAGCAGTACTTC
-,TRBJ2-1,-,TRBV27,CASIAGRSWNEQFF,TGTGCCAGCATTGCCGGGAGATCTTGGAATGAGCAGTTCTTC
TRBD1,TRBJ2-7,-,TRBV3-1,CASSQPGQGIEQYF,TGTGCCAGCAGCCAACCGGGACAGGGGATCGAGCAGTACTTC
TRBD2,TRBJ2-3,-,TRBV6-5,CASSNLAGVVDTQYF,TGTGCCAGCAGTAACCTAGCGGGAGTGGTAGATACGCAGTATTTT
-,TRBJ2-1,-,TRBV6-1,CAYPRPKRDEQFF,TGTGCCTACCCAAGACCGAAACGCGATGAGCAGTTCTTC
TRBD2,TRBJ2-7,few,TRBV28,CASSPETSGTYHEQYF,TGTGCCAGCAGCCCCGAGACTAGCGGGACCTACCACGAGCAGTACTTC
-,TRBJ1-2,many,TRBV20-1,CSALWGAGGYTF,TGCAGTGCCCTTTGGGGGGCGGGGGGCTACACCTTC
-,TRBJ2-1,few,TRBV7-9,CASSLSPQGNEQFF,TGTGCCAGCAGCCTCAGCCCCCAGGGAAATGAGCAGTTCTTC
-,TRBJ1-6,-,TRBV6-5,CASSYEEEWDSPLHF,TGTGCCAGCAGTTACGAGGAGGAATGGGATTCACCCCTCCACTTT
-,TRBJ2-6,-,TRBV14,CASSRWGDRQALTF,TGTGCCAGCAGCCGTTGGGGGGACCGACAGGCCTTGACTTTC
-,TRBJ2-4,few,TRBV6-2/TRBV6-3,CASSQGGIAKNIQYF,TGTGCCAGCTCTCAAGGCGGGATCGCCAAAAACATTCAGTACTTC
-,TRBJ2-5,many,TRBV20-1,CSATPGSETQYF,TGCAGTGCTACACCAGGGAGTGAGACCCAGTACTTC
-,TRBJ1-4,once,TRBV30,CASTRQKGEKLFF,TGTGCGAGCACTCGGCAGAAAGGTGAAAAACTGTTTTTT
TRBD2,TRBJ2-1,-,TRBV5-1,CASSWTSGVSMQFF,TGCGCCAGCAGCTGGACTAGCGGAGTTTCTATGCAGTTCTTC
TRBD2,TRBJ2-7,-,TRBV12-3/TRBV12-4,CASSYARTSGNYEQYF,TGTGCCAGCAGTTACGCACGGACTAGCGGGAACTACGAGCAGTACTTC